The 18 T cell receptor beta chains below were found in one sample sequenced in a study of blood T cells in healthy people across ages. Primers used in a second PCR of about 7 to 12 cycles were a sample-barcoded 5' primer and a J-beta primer mix. TCRdb passed the 5' RACE reads through MiXCR, listing each CDR3 protein once. The table shows roughly 640,000 distinct CDR3 sequences, with around 31% occurring only once. The sequencing input was blood. Receptors originate from a woman over 75 in good health.

This clonotype showed up many times. The chain recombines TRBV28 with TRBJ2-5; tentatively, D is TRBD1 or TRBD2 (5 bases each). The CDR3 runs 13 residues. Germline loops: CDR1 MDHEN, CDR2 SYDVKM. Trimming removed 4 bases at V and 0 bases at J, with 6 bases between. Here the CDR3 reads CASSSGHQETQYF. CDR3 sequence (DNA): TGTGCCAGCAGTTCGGGACACCAAGAGACCCAGTACTTC.

Notes on this clonotype: Lacking the conserved final phenylalanine or tryptophan, this CDR3 likely reflects a read error. As DNA, the CDR3 is TGTGCCACCAGTGATTCACAGGGTTACACCGGGGAGCTGTTTTGT. The encoded protein is CATSDSQGYTGELFC. The chain has TRBV24-1 and TRBJ2-2; a weak D match, TRBD1 (6 bases). Looked up from germline, CDR1 is KGHDR and CDR2 is SFDVKD. The CDR3 totals 15 residues. V was trimmed by 2 bases and J by 3 bases, leaving 9 bases between them.

The V gene is TRBV7-9, the J gene TRBJ2-2; 9 bases fit TRBD1. Per the germline V gene, CDR1 is SEHNR and CDR2 is FQNEAQ (reference sequence). The V segment lost 5 bases and the J segment 5 bases; nucleotides outside the gene matches: 12. The CDR3 loop spans 17 amino acids. For the CDR3, the DNA is TGTGCCAGCAGCCTGCCGTCCGCCGGGACAGGGACCGGGGAGCTGTTTTTT. Translated: CASSLPSAGTGTGELFF.

This rearrangement joins TRBV7-2 to TRBJ1-3; 7 nucleotides line up with TRBD1. The germline gives CDR1 SGHTA, CDR2 FQGNSA. V gave up 6 bases and J gave up 2 bases; unmatched junction bases: 4. This CDR3 has 14 residues. In nucleotides, the CDR3 is TGTGCCAGCAGTTCTCAGGGGGCTGGAAACACCATATATTTT. This translates into CASSSQGAGNTIYF.

This clonotype came up many times. CDR3 in DNA: TGCAGTGCCCCAACCGGGACAGGGGGAACAGATACGCAGTATTTT. Its translation: CSAPTGTGGTDTQYF. The V call is TRBV20-1, the J call TRBJ2-3, with 11 bases matching TRBD1. Germline loops: CDR1 DFQATT, CDR2 SNEGSKA (reference sequence). The CDR3 totals 15 residues. V was clipped by 6 bases and J by 3 bases; unmatched bases: 8.

On this clonotype: Just one base apart from a much larger clone, this may be a read error. The genes are TRBV20-1 and TRBJ2-1; 11 bases align to TRBD2. The DNA end lines up better with TRBJ2-7; the J call may be wrong. Germline CDR1 is DFQATT and CDR2 is SNEGSKA (reference sequence). The CDR3 consists of 16 residues. CDR3: CSARGLAGGAYNEQYF. The CDR3 DNA reads as TGCAGTGCTAGAGGTCTAGCGGGGGGTGCCTACAATGAGCAGTACTTC.

This clonotype was seen many times. J is TRBJ2-1 and V is TRBV7-3, with a tentative D call TRBD2 (6 bases). The V gene's germline CDR1 is SGHTA and CDR2 FQGTGA. The V end lost 2 bases, the J end lost 6 bases, and 8 bases lay between the germline ends. The CDR3 length is 13 residues. CDR3: CASSLGRINEQFF. CDR3 DNA sequence: TGTGCCAGCAGCTTAGGGAGGATCAATGAGCAGTTCTTC.

This clonotype was detected ten times or more. The V call is TRBV15, the J call TRBJ1-1, with 11 bases that match TRBD1. Germline assignment: CDR1 LNHNV and CDR2 YYDKDF (reference sequence). V lost 3 bases to trimming and J lost 5 bases; unmatched junction nucleotides: 11. The CDR3 contains 17 residues. The CDR3 protein is CATSSTPSGTGGTEAFF. As DNA, the CDR3 is TGTGCCACCAGCAGCACACCCTCCGGGACAGGGGGGACTGAAGCTTTCTTT. Drawing the rest from reference TRBV15 and TRBJ1-1, the complete variable domain is DAMVIQNPRYQVTQFGKPVTLSCSQTLNHNVMYWYQQKSSQAPKLLFHYYDKDFNNEADTPDNFQSRRPNTSFCFLDIRSPGLGDTAMYLCATSSTPSGTGGTEAFFGQGTRLTVV.

This clonotype was recorded at least ten times. The genes are TRBV20-1 and TRBJ2-7; weak D call: TRBD2 (6 bases). The CDR3 has 16 amino acids. V was clipped by 1 base and J by 1 base, with 17 bases between them. Germline CDR1 and CDR2: DFQATT and SNEGSKA (reference sequence). CDR3 sequence: CSARATIGTASYEQYF. In DNA form, the CDR3 reads TGCAGTGCTAGAGCGACGATCGGGACTGCATCCTACGAGCAGTACTTC.

Turning to this clonotype: A much larger clonotype is one base distant, so this may be a read error. The genes are TRBV15 and TRBJ1-6; 9 nucleotides match TRBD1. The CDR3 loop spans 15 amino acids. Germline V gene lookup returns CDR1 LNHNV and CDR2 YYDKDF (reference sequence). CDR3 in amino acids: CATSRDRVGRSPPHF. CDR3 coding DNA: TGTGCCACCAGCCGGGACAGGGTCGGGCGGTCACCCCCCCACTTT.

On this clonotype itself: Compared with germline, one end of the junction differs, possibly owing to a read error. The chain links TRBV7-2 to TRBJ1-5; 7 bases match TRBD1. The CDR3 covers 16 residues. CDR1 is SGHTA and CDR2 is FQGNSA in the germline V gene. The CDR3 is CASSLEGGAHNRPQHF. DNA of the CDR3: TGTGCCAGCAGCTTAGAAGGGGGCGCCCACAATCGGCCCCAGCATTTT.

Concerning this clonotype itself: A much larger clone lies a single base off, so this may be a read error. This CDR3 is CASSPRHVYEQYF. The CDR3 DNA is TGTGCCAGCAGCCCCCGGCACGTCTACGAGCAGTACTTC. The chain is built from TRBV12-3 or TRBV12-4 and TRBJ2-7; no clear D gene. The CDR3 extends over 13 amino acids. V lost 6 bases to trimming and J lost 3 bases, with 12 bases between them.

This chain connects TRBV20-1 to TRBJ1-1; the D gene is possibly TRBD1 (5 bases). V lost 7 bases, J lost 5 bases, and 23 bases lay in between. This CDR3 is built from 15 residues. Looked up from germline, CDR1 is DFQATT and CDR2 is SNEGSKA (reference sequence). DNA of the CDR3: TGCAGTGTTCCAGATTCAGCCCCAGGGATAACTGAAGCTTTCTTT. This encodes CSVPDSAPGITEAFF.

This clonotype was counted a few times. V and J are TRBV18 and TRBJ1-2; D is unclear. This CDR3 is 11 amino acids long. Germline CDR1 KGHSH, CDR2 LQKENI. Trimming pared 2 bases from V and 10 bases from J, leaving 8 bases between. The CDR3, as DNA: TGTGCCAGCTCACCAAGGGAGCTCTACACCTTC. Amino acids: CASSPRELYTF.

This clonotype has only a few counts. J is TRBJ1-5 and V is TRBV20-1; no clear D gene. CDR3 length equals 13 residues. The ends were cut back, 0 bases at V and 7 bases at J, with 10 bases in the middle. Looked up from germline, CDR1 is DFQATT and CDR2 is SNEGSKA (reference sequence). CDR3 amino acids: CSARDLMVQPQHF. CDR3 nucleotide sequence: TGCAGTGCTAGAGATCTTATGGTCCAGCCCCAGCATTTT.

For this clonotype: This sequence may be a read error, since a much larger clone differs from it by one base. This chain uses TRBV9 with TRBJ2-5; D is undetermined. The closer fit of TRBJ2-7 to the DNA end suggests the J call may be wrong. The CDR3 has 14 residues. In germline, CDR1 is SGDLS, CDR2 YYNGEE. This CDR3 is CASSPRVLSGEQYF. The CDR3 DNA follows: TGTGCCAGCAGCCCAAGGGTCTTAAGTGGCGAGCAGTACTTC.

This clonotype showed up many times. J is TRBJ2-5 and V is TRBV18; maybe TRBD2 (7 bases). Looked up from germline, CDR1 is KGHSH and CDR2 is LQKENI. V shed 1 base and J shed 1 base, with 13 bases lying between them. The CDR3 runs 16 residues. CDR3 in amino acids: CASSPLGRGPQETQYF. The CDR3 bases are TGTGCCAGCTCACCACTTGGGCGGGGGCCCCAAGAGACCCAGTACTTC.

This clonotype was recorded at least ten times. The chain carries TRBV20-1 and TRBJ2-5; TRBD2 agrees at 7 bases. Germline assignment: CDR1 DFQATT and CDR2 SNEGSKA (reference sequence). Trimming cost V 0 bases and J 2 bases; bases outside gene matches: 6. The CDR3 loop spans 15 amino acids. CDR3 amino acids: CSARDRLAVQETQYF. The CDR3 region has the DNA TGCAGTGCTAGAGATAGGCTAGCGGTTCAAGAGACCCAGTACTTC.